This T cell receptor (beta chain) appears in the sequencing data of a study of CD8 T cells in Susac syndrome. The study, taken as a whole, reports: Individuals included in the TCR sequencing and HLA analysis were acknowledged by the study to be relatively few in number.

The CDR3 spans 14 residues. Germline V gives CDR1 LGHDT, CDR2 YNNKEL (reference sequence). V was shortened by 0 bases and J by 0 bases, with 2 bases between the two germline ends. Comment on this clonotype: The antigen is not known.

The authors carried out high-throughput sequencing of TCR beta. They applied it to CD8+ and CD4+ T cells obtained from blood. With random hexamers, reverse transcription was performed on 0.5 to 1 ug of RNA. By means of immunoSEQ multiplex PCR, TCR beta CDR3 spanning 54 Vbeta and 13 Jbeta underwent amplification. TCRdb reprocessed the immunoSEQ multiplex PCR reads with MiXCR, giving one entry per CDR3 protein. The sample contains over 140,000 distinct CDR3 sequences, 85% to 95% of which appear only once. The receptor's source is a human donor with Susac syndrome. The sample taken for sequencing was CD4+ T cells from PBMCs. The rearrangement links TRBV3-1 to TRBJ2-2; D gene unclear. The CDR3, as DNA: TGTGCCAGCAGCCAAGAAACGAACACCGGGGAGCTGTTTTTT. Its protein is CASSQETNTGELFF.